This T cell receptor (beta chain) was identified during a study of human T cells and chemical hapten exposure. Across the study: Patches with 0.01% DPC went on the upper back, and the tests were read at 6 days.

Trimming pared 4 bases from V and 17 bases from J, leaving 15 bases between. Germline V gene data show CDR1 as MDHEN and CDR2 as SYDVKM. This CDR3 comprises 12 residues. Per the original data handling: Sequenced samples showed a median of around 100,000 TCRs each, with counts running from roughly 23,000 to 700,000. TCRdb reprocessed the RACE reads with MiXCR, giving one entry per CDR3 protein. The V and J calls were determined by TCRdb, not by the authors. The table records roughly 71,000 distinct CDR3 sequences, approximately 12% of them present only once. Time point here: patch test 3, about 24 weeks after DPC sensitization. Documented treatment: therapeutic diphenylcyclopropenone sensitization with weekly scalp DPC. Each donor was an alopecia patient between 18 and 70 years of age who qualified for DPC. This clonotype was seen a handful of times.

This specimen consisted of whole blood, obtained in connection with sensitization to the hapten diphenylcyclopropenone (DPC). V usage is TRBV28 and J usage is TRBJ1-6; tentative D call: TRBD1 (6 bases). The receptor's source is a woman in her forties or fifties with alopecia areata. Some clones in this sample may be carry-over from other donors' samples. In DNA form, the CDR3 reads TGTGCCAGCAGTTCGCCTACAGGGAGCTTCCACTTT. It yields the protein CASSSPTGSFHF.